Listed below are T cell receptor beta chains from one sample, sequenced in a study of blood T cell repertoires in COVID-19. The assay was immunoSEQ multiplex PCR, and TCRdb's table has in-frame clones only and misses some. Of 250,000 to 300,000 clones in the sample, about 87% are singletons; the top ten hold roughly 10%. The specimen sequenced was peripheral blood. The origin of the receptors is a woman aged 70 to 79 with COVID-19, enrolled during active disease. Both conserved end residues are part of each CDR3. D genes are given only for firm matches. The listing skips clone size in some rows; elsewhere it reads once, few, many or a size class.

>-|TRBJ2-2|TRBD1|TRBV6-5
CASTGTANTGELFF
TGTGCCAGTACCGGGACAGCGAACACCGGGGAGCTGTTTTTT
>-|TRBJ1-3|-|TRBV19
CASSMRDRGNTIYF
TGTGCCAGTAGTATGAGAGACAGGGGAAACACCATATATTTT
>-|TRBJ2-1|TRBD2|TRBV30
CAWREGLAVEREQFF
TGTGCCTGGAGAGAGGGACTAGCGGTGGAACGTGAGCAGTTCTTC
>-|TRBJ2-7|TRBD1|TRBV10-3
CANTGTGGESVPYEQYF
TGTGCCAACACCGGGACAGGGGGCGAATCAGTCCCCTACGAGCAGTACTTC
>-|TRBJ2-4|-|TRBV3-1/TRBV3-2
CASSSPGVAKNIQYF
TGTGCCAGCAGCTCACCAGGGGTAGCCAAAAACATTCAGTACTTC
>-|TRBJ1-2|-|TRBV5-5
CASSPGGDGYGYTF
TGTGCCAGCAGCCCCGGGGGTGACGGTTATGGCTACACCTTC
>few|TRBJ1-1|-|TRBV27
CARGTRDTEAFF
TGTGCCAGGGGTACCCGGGACACTGAAGCTTTCTTT
>-|TRBJ1-2|-|TRBV27
CASSFYPLPYGYTF
TGTGCCAGCAGTTTCTACCCCCTCCCCTATGGCTACACCTTC
>-|TRBJ2-1|TRBD2|TRBV6-5
CASSFRLAENNEQFF
TGTGCCAGCAGTTTCCGACTAGCGGAGAATAATGAGCAGTTCTTC
>-|TRBJ1-3|-|TRBV5-1
CASSSQDNRNTIYF
TGCGCCAGCAGCTCACAGGACAACAGAAACACCATATATTTT
>-|TRBJ1-4|-|TRBV6-5
CASSYIRGEKLFF
TGTGCCAGCAGTTACATCAGAGGGGAAAAACTGTTTTTT
>-|TRBJ2-3|-|TRBV13
CASSSGLPSHF
TGTGCCAGCAGCTCGGGACTGCCCAGTCACTTT
>few|TRBJ2-7|-|TRBV6-6
CASSVSYYEQYF
TGTGCCAGCAGCGTAAGCTACTACGAGCAGTACTTC
>-|TRBJ1-1|-|TRBV10-3
CAIRHKDRQNTEAFF
TGTGCCATCAGACACAAAGACAGACAAAACACTGAAGCTTTCTTT
>-|TRBJ2-1|TRBD1|TRBV27
CASSHGTDSSYNEQFF
TGTGCCAGCAGTCACGGGACAGACAGCTCCTACAATGAGCAGTTCTTC
>-|TRBJ1-3|-|TRBV6-1
CASVLGGNGNTIYF
TGTGCCAGCGTCCTGGGGGGGAACGGAAACACCATATATTTT
>-|TRBJ1-6|-|TRBV7-2
CASSSASVNSPLHF
TGTGCCAGCAGCAGCGCGTCCGTAAATTCACCCCTCCACTTT
>once|TRBJ1-4|TRBD1|TRBV15
CATSRARQGGEKLFF
TGTGCCACCAGCAGAGCGAGACAGGGTGGTGAAAAACTGTTTTTT
>-|TRBJ1-2|-|TRBV19
CASNPTSADYGYTF
TGTGCCAGTAACCCGACATCGGCCGATTATGGCTACACCTTC
>once|TRBJ2-1|-|TRBV27
CASKAVVYNEQFF
TGTGCCAGCAAAGCCGTCGTATACAATGAGCAGTTCTTC
>-|TRBJ1-1|TRBD1|TRBV7-3
CASSLRQGAQTEAFF
TGTGCCAGCAGCCTGAGACAGGGGGCGCAGACTGAAGCTTTCTTT
>-|TRBJ2-7|-|TRBV6-2/TRBV6-3
CASTPRRDESYEQYF
TGTGCCAGCACCCCCAGGCGGGACGAGTCCTACGAGCAGTACTTC
>-|TRBJ2-2|-|TRBV21-1
CASSNLSQGGEGQNTGELFF
TGTGCCAGCAGCAATCTGTCCCAAGGGGGGGAGGGCCAGAACACCGGGGAGCTGTTTTTT
>-|TRBJ1-2|-|TRBV6-5
CASRIGEYYGYTF
TGTGCCAGCAGAATCGGGGAGTACTATGGCTACACCTTC
>-|TRBJ2-5|TRBD1|TRBV27
CASSLTGGAHKRSETQYF
TGTGCCAGCAGTTTGACAGGGGGCGCCCACAAAAGGTCAGAGACCCAGTACTTC
>-|TRBJ1-2|-|TRBV28
CASSLSGRYYGYTF
TGTGCCAGCAGTTTGTCGGGTAGATACTATGGCTACACCTTC
>once|TRBJ2-3|-|TRBV1
CTSSPGTSGGPDTQYF
TGCACCAGCAGTCCCGGGACTAGCGGAGGGCCAGATACGCAGTATTTT
>-|TRBJ2-7|-|TRBV7-2
CASSWDHRGYEQYF
TGTGCCAGCAGCTGGGATCACCGGGGCTACGAGCAGTACTTC
>-|TRBJ2-7|-|TRBV11-3
CASSRSGYEQYF
TGTGCCAGCAGCCGTAGCGGCTACGAGCAGTACTTC
>once|TRBJ1-4|-|TRBV12-5
CASAPRSNEKLFF
TGTGCTAGTGCCCCCCGGTCTAATGAAAAACTGTTTTTT
>-|TRBJ1-1|TRBD1|TRBV5-1
CASSSTGENTEAFF
TGCGCCAGCAGCTCGACAGGGGAGAACACTGAAGCTTTCTTT
>-|TRBJ2-7|-|TRBV12-3/TRBV12-4
CASSLGAVYEQYF
TGTGCCAGCAGTTTGGGGGCCGTCTACGAGCAGTACTTC
>-|TRBJ1-1|-|TRBV30
CAWSVGREGSRNTEAFF
TGTGCCTGGAGTGTCGGGAGGGAAGGAAGTCGGAACACTGAAGCTTTCTTT
>-|TRBJ2-1|TRBD1|TRBV7-9
CASSLGQGQDNEQFF
TGTGCCAGCAGCCTGGGACAGGGTCAGGACAATGAGCAGTTCTTC
>-|TRBJ2-7|TRBD1|TRBV6-1
CASSSDRGPYEQYF
TGTGCCAGCAGTTCGGACAGGGGGCCATACGAGCAGTACTTC
>few|TRBJ1-4|-|TRBV28
CASSTAGGANEKLFF
TGTGCCAGCAGTACTGCTGGGGGCGCGAATGAAAAACTGTTTTTT
>-|TRBJ1-2|-|TRBV3-1/TRBV3-2
CASSQDGIGTLTRADYGYTF
TGTGCCAGCAGCCAAGATGGGATCGGGACACTCACCCGGGCGGACTATGGCTACACCTTC
>once|TRBJ2-3|-|TRBV27
CASSFGGSGDTQYF
TGTGCCAGCAGCTTTGGGGGGTCCGGTGATACGCAGTATTTT
>-|TRBJ1-1|TRBD1|TRBV19
CASSSGQGATEAFF
TGTGCCAGTAGCTCGGGACAGGGGGCGACTGAAGCTTTCTTT
>-|TRBJ2-1|TRBD2|TRBV29-1
CSAASGIYNEQFF
TGCAGCGCCGCTAGCGGAATCTACAATGAGCAGTTCTTC
>-|TRBJ1-1|-|TRBV30
CAVSGQNTEAFF
TGTGCTGTATCGGGACAGAACACTGAAGCTTTCTTT
>-|TRBJ2-7|TRBD1|TRBV2
CASSQGAGSYEQYF
TGTGCCAGCAGTCAGGGGGCTGGGTCCTACGAGCAGTACTTC